This T cell receptor beta chain was identified in a study of shared clonotypes between healthy human individuals. General study points: Sample collection involved blood only; tissue repertoires are likely different.

The CDR3 is 12 residues long. The V gene lost 4 bases and the J gene lost 7 bases, with 7 bases spanning the gap. In germline, CDR1 is MDHEN, CDR2 SYDVKM. All donors qualified as healthy HIV-negative adults and had experienced no recent acute infections or vaccinations. The genomic DNA of each subset was split evenly across several immunoSEQ plates. On ten immunoSEQ deep assay plates, unsorted PBMC DNA was sequenced. This table comes from immunoSEQ multiplex PCR, and its TCRdb copy is limited to in-frame clones, with some not included. The table records some 530,000 clones, around 85% of them present only once. This clone was counted between two and nine times. Its specificity is not known.

The TCR comes from a woman in her thirties or forties in good health. Some clones in this sample may be carry-over from other donors' samples. The V and J genes are TRBV28 and TRBJ1-4; D is ambiguous. The specimen sequenced was PBMCs. CDR3 region: CASSSQTEKLFF. Here the CDR3 DNA reads TGTGCCAGCAGTTCCCAGACTGAAAAACTGTTTTTT.